Presented here are 9 T cell receptor beta chains from one specimen sequenced in a study of blood T cell repertoires in COVID-19. The data were produced by immunoSEQ multiplex PCR, yet TCRdb's version contains in-frame clones alone and is incomplete. The repertoire includes about 140,000 clones, 75% to 90% of them detected once, and around 2.3% sits in the top ten. Sequencing input: peripheral blood. The receptor set was obtained from a man aged 50 to 60 with active COVID-19.

This clone was recorded a few times. The chain carries TRBV27 and TRBJ2-7; 8 nucleotides agree with TRBD1. The trim removed 4 bases at V and 1 base at J, leaving 6 bases unmatched. Germline lookup yields CDR1 MNHEY and CDR2 SMNVEV (reference sequence). The CDR3 is made up of 15 amino acids. The CDR3 protein is CASSSLDRDSYEQYF. Here the CDR3 DNA reads TGTGCCAGCAGTTCTTTGGACAGGGATTCCTACGAGCAGTACTTC.

The V and J genes are TRBV25-1 and TRBJ2-2; D is perhaps TRBD2 (5 bases). CDR3 length: 15 residues. Germline assignment: CDR1 MGHDK and CDR2 SYGVNS. Trimming left V 3 bases short and J 4 bases short, with 12 bases between. CDR3 DNA sequence: TGTGCCAGCAGTGAGTCGGGGTTGGGCACCGGGGAGCTGTTTTTT. This sequence encodes CASSESGLGTGELFF.

The rearrangement links TRBV7-9 to TRBJ1-2; D possibly corresponds to TRBD1 (5 bases). V was cut by 1 base and J by 3 bases, with 12 bases left in between. The CDR3 contains 15 residues. Germline-derived CDR1 and CDR2 are SEHNR and FQNEAQ (reference sequence). The CDR3 region has the DNA TGTGCCAGCAGCTTAGAACCAGGGATGGACTATGGCTACACCTTC. It yields the protein CASSLEPGMDYGYTF.

The gene calls are TRBV3-1 (or the pseudogene TRBV3-2) and TRBJ1-2; TRBD1 is a possible D gene (6 bases). The CDR3 is made up of 15 amino acids. Germline V lookup: CDR1 LGHDT, CDR2 YNNKEL (reference sequence). V was shortened by 0 bases and J by 4 bases, with 12 bases between the two germline ends. CDR3 nucleotide sequence: TGTGCCAGCAGCCAAGAAGGCAGGGGCGTCTATGGCTACACCTTC. Amino acid sequence: CASSQEGRGVYGYTF.

The V gene is TRBV29-1, the J gene TRBJ1-2; 7 nucleotides match TRBD1. Germline V gene lookup returns CDR1 SQVTM and CDR2 ANQGSEA. The CDR3 consists of 16 residues. V trimming: 2 bases; J trimming: 6 bases; junction bases outside the gene matches: 15. The chain's CDR3 is CSVEWFGFGRGDGYTF. The DNA of the CDR3 is TGCAGCGTTGAATGGTTCGGCTTTGGCAGGGGGGATGGCTACACCTTC.

This sequence joins TRBV27 and TRBJ2-1, with 8 bases matching TRBD1. Trimming took 5 bases from V and 2 from J; bases not matched to a gene: 5. Germline CDR1 is MNHEY and CDR2 is SMNVEV (reference sequence). The CDR3 is 15 amino acids. CDR3 nucleotide sequence: TGTGCCAGCAGTCTTCCGGGACAGGCCTACAATGAGCAGTTCTTC. It encodes CASSLPGQAYNEQFF.

Only a few counts were recorded for this clone. The genes are TRBV5-6 and TRBJ1-1, with 12 bases that match TRBD1. In germline, CDR1 is SGHDT, CDR2 YYEEEE. J was trimmed by 4 bases and V by 4 bases; bases with no gene match: 5. The CDR3 is 15 amino acids. The CDR3 sequence: CASSGGTGGGTEAFF. The CDR3 nucleotides read TGTGCCAGCAGCGGGGGGACAGGGGGCGGCACTGAAGCTTTCTTT.

The chain couples TRBV7-9 to TRBJ2-7; 9 bases are a match to TRBD1. The CDR3 extends over 19 amino acids. After removal of 0 bases from V and 1 base from J, the junction contained 13 bases not matched to a gene. CDR1 and CDR2 (germline): SEHNR, FQNEAQ (reference sequence). CDR3 protein: CASSLAVGQGLPFSYEQYF. CDR3 in DNA: TGTGCCAGCAGCTTAGCGGTGGGACAGGGACTCCCCTTTTCCTACGAGCAGTACTTC.

The V and J genes are TRBV11-2 and TRBJ2-5; 7 bases match TRBD1. The CDR3 consists of 16 residues. Germline CDR1 is SGHAT and CDR2 is FQNNGV. V dropped 6 bases and J dropped 5; count of bases not matched to a gene: 15. The CDR3: CASRPDVKGAGETQYF. CDR3 in DNA: TGTGCCAGCAGGCCAGACGTGAAGGGGGCCGGGGAGACCCAGTACTTC.